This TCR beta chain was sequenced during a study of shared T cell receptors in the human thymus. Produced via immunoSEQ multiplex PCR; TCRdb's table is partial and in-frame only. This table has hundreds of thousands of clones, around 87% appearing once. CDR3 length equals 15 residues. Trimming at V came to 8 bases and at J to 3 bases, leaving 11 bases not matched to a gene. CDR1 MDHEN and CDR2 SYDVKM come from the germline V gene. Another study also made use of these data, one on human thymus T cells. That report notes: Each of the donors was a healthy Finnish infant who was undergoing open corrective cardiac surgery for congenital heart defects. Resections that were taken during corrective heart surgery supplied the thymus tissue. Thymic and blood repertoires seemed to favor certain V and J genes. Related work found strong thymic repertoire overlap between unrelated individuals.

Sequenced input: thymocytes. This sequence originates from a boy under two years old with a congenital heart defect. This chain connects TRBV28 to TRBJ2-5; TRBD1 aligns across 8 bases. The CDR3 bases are TGTGCCAGCCTTGAAGAGCAGGGGGCTGAAGAGACCCAGTACTTC. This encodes CASLEEQGAEETQYF.